This T cell receptor beta chain appears in the sequencing data of a study of blood T cell repertoires in COVID-19. Study overall: Spain, Italy and the United States supplied samples that represented acute and convalescent COVID-19. T cells, B-cell-depleted T cells, or PBMCs supplied cDNA or gDNA.

This CDR3 is built from 17 residues. Per germline, CDR1 SGHAT and CDR2 FQNNGV. The V end lost 5 bases, the J end lost 0 bases, and 16 bases lay between the germline ends. In the source study's methods: It was from reference gene primer amplification that nucleated cell counts were estimated. Method: immunoSEQ multiplex PCR; TCRdb's copy keeps in-frame clones and lacks some. From that table come the V and J calls and clone size; the DNA was used to work out D and trimming. This sample has some 260,000 clones, with over 65% found just once. The chain carries TRBV11-2 and TRBJ2-2, with D tentatively TRBD2 (6 bases). The sample consisted of peripheral blood. The source is a woman aged 80 or over with acute or convalescent COVID-19. The DNA of the CDR3 is TGTGCCAGCAGCGGCTCGGTCGGGGGTTCGAACACCGGGGAGCTGTTTTTT. Amino acids: CASSGSVGGSNTGELFF.